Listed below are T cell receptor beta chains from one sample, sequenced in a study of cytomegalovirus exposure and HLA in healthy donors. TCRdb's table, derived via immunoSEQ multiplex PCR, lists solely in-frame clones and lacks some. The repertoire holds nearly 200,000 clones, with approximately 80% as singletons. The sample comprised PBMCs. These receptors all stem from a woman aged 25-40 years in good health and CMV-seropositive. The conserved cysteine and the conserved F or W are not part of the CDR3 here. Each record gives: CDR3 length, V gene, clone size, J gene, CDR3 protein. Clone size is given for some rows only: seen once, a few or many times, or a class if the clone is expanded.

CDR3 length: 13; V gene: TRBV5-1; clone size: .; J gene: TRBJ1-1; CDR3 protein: ASSRGGALNTEAF
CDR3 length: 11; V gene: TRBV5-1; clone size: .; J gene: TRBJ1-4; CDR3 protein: ASSSSGGEKLF
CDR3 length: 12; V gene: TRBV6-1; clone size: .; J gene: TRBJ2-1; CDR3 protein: ASNINRGVNEQF
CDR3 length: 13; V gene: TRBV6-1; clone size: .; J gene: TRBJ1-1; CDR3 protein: ASSEVQGMNTEAF
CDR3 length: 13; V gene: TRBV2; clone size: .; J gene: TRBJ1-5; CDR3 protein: ASSTRTGGNQPQH
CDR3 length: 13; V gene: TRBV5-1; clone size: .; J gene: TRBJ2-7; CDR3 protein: ASSLVAGSSYEQY
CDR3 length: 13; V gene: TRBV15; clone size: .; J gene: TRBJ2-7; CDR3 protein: ATSRDLAGLREQY
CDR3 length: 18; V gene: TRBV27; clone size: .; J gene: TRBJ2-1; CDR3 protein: ASSSLKKFTSGSSYNEQF
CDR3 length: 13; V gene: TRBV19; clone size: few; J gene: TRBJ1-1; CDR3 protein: ASSETGLTSAEAF
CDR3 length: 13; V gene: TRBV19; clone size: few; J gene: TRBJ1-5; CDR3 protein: ASSHQGRAHQPQH
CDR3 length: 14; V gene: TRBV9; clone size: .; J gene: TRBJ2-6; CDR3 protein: ASSERTVAGANVLT
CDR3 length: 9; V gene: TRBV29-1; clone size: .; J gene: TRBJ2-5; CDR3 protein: SVWFRETQY
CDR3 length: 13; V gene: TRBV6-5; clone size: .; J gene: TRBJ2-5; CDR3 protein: ASSYSKRFQETQY
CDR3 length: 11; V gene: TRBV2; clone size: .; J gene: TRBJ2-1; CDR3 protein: ASSYYPDNEQF
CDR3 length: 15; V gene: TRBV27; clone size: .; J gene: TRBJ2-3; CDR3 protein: ASSLSLLAENTDTQY
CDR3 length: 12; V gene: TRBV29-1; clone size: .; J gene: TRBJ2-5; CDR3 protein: SAGTPGVGETQY
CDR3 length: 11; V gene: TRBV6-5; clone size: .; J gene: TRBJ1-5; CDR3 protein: ASRKDRTQPQH
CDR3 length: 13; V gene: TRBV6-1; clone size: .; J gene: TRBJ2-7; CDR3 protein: ASSGTGQISYEQY
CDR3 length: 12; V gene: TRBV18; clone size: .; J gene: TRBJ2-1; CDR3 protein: ASSPPLVMREQF
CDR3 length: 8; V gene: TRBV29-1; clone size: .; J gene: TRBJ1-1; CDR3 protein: SGDTTEAF
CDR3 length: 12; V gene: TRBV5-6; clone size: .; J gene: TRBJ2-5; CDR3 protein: ASSTGQVQETQY
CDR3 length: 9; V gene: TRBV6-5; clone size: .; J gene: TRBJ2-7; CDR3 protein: ASSGDRPQY
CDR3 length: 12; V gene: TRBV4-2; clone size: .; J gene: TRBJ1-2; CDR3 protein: ASSQDDRAYGYT
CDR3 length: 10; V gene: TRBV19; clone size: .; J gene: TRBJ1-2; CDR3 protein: ATRGGRYGYT
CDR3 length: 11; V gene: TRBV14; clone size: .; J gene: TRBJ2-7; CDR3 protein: ASSRVRGYEQY
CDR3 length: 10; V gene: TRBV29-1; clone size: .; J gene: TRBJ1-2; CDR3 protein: SVAGQGPGYT
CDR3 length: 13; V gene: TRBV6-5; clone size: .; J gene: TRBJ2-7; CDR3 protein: ASSFYRGSSYEQY
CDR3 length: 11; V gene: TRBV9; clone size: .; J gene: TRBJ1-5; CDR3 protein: ASSRTGSQPQH
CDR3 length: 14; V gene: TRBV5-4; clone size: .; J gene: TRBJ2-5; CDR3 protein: ASSPLPDRIAETQY
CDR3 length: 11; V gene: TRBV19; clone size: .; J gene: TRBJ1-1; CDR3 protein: ASSSGRGGEAF
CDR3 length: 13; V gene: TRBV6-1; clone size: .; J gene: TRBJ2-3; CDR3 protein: AGAVYPTSTDTQY
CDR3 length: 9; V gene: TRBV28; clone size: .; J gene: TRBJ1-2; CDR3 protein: ASGAVSGYT
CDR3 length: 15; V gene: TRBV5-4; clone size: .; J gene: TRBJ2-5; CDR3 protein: ASSLSPLAGVAETQY
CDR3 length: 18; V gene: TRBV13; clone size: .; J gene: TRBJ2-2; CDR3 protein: ASSLEGIRTSGRRTGELF
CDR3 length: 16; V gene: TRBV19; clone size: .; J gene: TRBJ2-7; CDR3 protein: ASSPKGSGTVSSYEQY
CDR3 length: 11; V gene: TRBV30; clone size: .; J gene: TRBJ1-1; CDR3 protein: AWRAQMNTEAF
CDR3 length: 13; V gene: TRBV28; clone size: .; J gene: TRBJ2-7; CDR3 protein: ASSPGSSTSYEQY
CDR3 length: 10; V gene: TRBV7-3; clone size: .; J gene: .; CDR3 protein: ASSLMGDEQY
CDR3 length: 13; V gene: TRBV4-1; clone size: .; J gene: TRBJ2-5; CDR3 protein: ASSRSLVGQETQY
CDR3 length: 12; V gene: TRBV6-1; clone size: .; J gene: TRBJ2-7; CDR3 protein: ASRQGEDSYEQY
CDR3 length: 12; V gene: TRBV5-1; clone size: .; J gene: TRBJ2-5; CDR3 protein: ASSLGTVQETQY
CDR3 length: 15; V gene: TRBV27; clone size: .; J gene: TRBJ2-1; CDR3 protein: ASSSRPGQGSYNEQF